The entry below gives a single T cell receptor (beta chain) sequence along with its context. What it binds is not known. Sequencing of TCR beta, carried out with a high-throughput approach, was applied to CD8+ and CD4+ T cells from the blood. TEMRA cells were FACS-enriched, while CD8+ and CD4+ T cells were negatively isolated. This specimen comes from a study of CD8 T cells in Susac syndrome. Study outcomes and limitations: It was acknowledged in the study that the number of individuals who were included in its TCR sequencing and HLA analysis was relatively small.

Random hexamers were used to reverse transcribe an amount of 0.5 to 1 ug RNA. With immunoSEQ multiplex PCR, TCR beta CDR3 was amplified across 54 Vbeta and 13 Jbeta. TCRdb redid the calling of the immunoSEQ multiplex PCR reads with MiXCR, one entry per CDR3 protein. The sample lists about 210,000 distinct CDR3 sequences; roughly 96% were seen once. With 3 bases removed from V and 7 bases from J, the gap between germline ends came to 12 bases. CDR3 length equals 13 residues. In germline, CDR1 is LNHDA, CDR2 SQIVND (reference sequence). Sequencing was performed on CD4+ T cells from PBMCs. The gene calls are TRBV19 and TRBJ1-1; D might be TRBD1 (5 bases). This sequence was found in a human donor with multiple sclerosis. The CDR3 bases are TGTGCCAGTAGTATGTTTTATCAGGGTGAAGCTTTCTTT. Protein: CASSMFYQGEAFF.